This TCR beta chain derives from a study of chemoradiotherapy in HPV16-positive cancers. Study-wide context: Functional T-cell assays on a couple of HPV16-positive patients' cells defined candidate HPV-specific clones and common TCR motifs.

Over chemoradiotherapy, repertoires were sampled more than once. Study-wide results and limits: Candidate HPV-specific clones and E7-related TCR motifs grew in tumor during treatment.

Method: immunoSEQ multiplex PCR; TCRdb's copy keeps in-frame clones and lacks some. The sample holds about 2,000 clones, around 90% seen once. About this clone itself: The antigen is unknown.

The sequence was collected from a human donor with HPV-associated anogenital cancer. The input for sequencing was tumor tissue, taken from a patient who underwent chemoradiotherapy.

For the CDR3, the DNA is TGTGCCAGCAGTCGCATTAGCGGGGGGGCCAATGAGCAGTTCTTC. As protein: CASSRISGGANEQFF. The genes are TRBV28 and TRBJ2-1, with 11 bases aligning to TRBD2. J lost 6 bases, V lost 5 bases, and 6 bases had no gene match. CDR1 is MDHEN, CDR2 SYDVKM, per germline. The CDR3 contains 15 residues.